This entry describes one T cell receptor (beta chain). Germline CDR1 is SGHDT and CDR2 is YYEEEE. Trimming left V 6 bases short and J 5 bases short, with 23 bases between. The CDR3 length is 16 residues. Clones were sequenced by immunoSEQ multiplex PCR, and TCRdb holds only the in-frame ones, with some missing. Counted here are about 45,000 clones, 83% occurring once; the ten biggest clones make up 7.5% to 9.5%. These data come from a study of blood T cell repertoires in COVID-19. Study as a whole: The origin of the acute and convalescent COVID-19 samples was the United States, Italy and Spain.

Sequenced sample: peripheral blood. This clonotype was obtained from an elderly man in a cohort sampled during active COVID-19. The chain joins TRBV5-6 to TRBJ1-1, with D possibly being TRBD1 (6 bases). CDR3 nucleotide sequence: TGTGCCAGCAAAAAGAGGGGGGGCGAAGAGGGAACTGAAGCTTTCTTT. It is translated as CASKKRGGEEGTEAFF.